The source of this T cell receptor (beta chain) is a study of identical twins. This clonotype was counted only a few times. What it binds is not known. Trimming cost V 8 bases and J 0 bases; bases outside gene matches: 13. The length of the CDR3 is 18 residues. From germline, CDR1 is LGHDT and CDR2 YNNKEL (reference sequence). Template switching, a step in the protocol, added a universal primer site, and cDNA carried unique molecular identifiers. One entry per CDR3 protein, called by TCRdb with MiXCR from the 5' RACE reads. The repertoire includes about 220,000 distinct CDR3 sequences, under 8.5% of them detected once, and roughly 15% sits in the top ten. Study findings and constraints: The models systematically underestimated how much out-of-frame TCR alpha was shared in monozygotic twins.

Healthy Caucasian individuals made up all the donors. This same sample was also taken into another study, of T cells expressing NK-cell markers.

The rearrangement links TRBV3-1 to TRBJ2-1; 10 nucleotides agree with TRBD2. The sequence was obtained from a woman between 18 and 29 years old in good health. Sample: CD8+ T cells sorted from blood. The CDR3 coding sequence is TGTGCCAGCGTCCAGGGCAGCGGGAGGGCGAGCTCCTACAATGAGCAGTTCTTC. Translation: CASVQGSGRASSYNEQFF.